This T cell receptor (beta chain) was captured in a study of PD-1 blockade in classical Hodgkin lymphoma. Findings and caveats of the study: Patients were excluded if nivolumab began under 1 year after ASCT (the autologous transplant). The study reported lower baseline TCR diversity in newly diagnosed patients than in healthy donors.

Produced via immunoSEQ multiplex PCR; TCRdb's table is partial and in-frame only. The sample carries some 60,000 clones, roughly nine tenths recorded once. Only one count was recorded for this clone. Its antigen is still unknown. With V trimmed by 5 bases and J by 0 bases, 4 bases remained unmatched. The CDR3 totals 15 residues. The germline gives CDR1 MDHEN, CDR2 SYDVKM. Relapse was seen in all patients after autologous stem cell transplantation, and brentuximab vedotin exposure was variable. This clonotype originated in a human donor with classical Hodgkin lymphoma. Sequenced here: peripheral blood mononuclear cells (PBMCs), sampled at baseline. The chain employs TRBV28 and TRBJ1-3; 7 bases agree with TRBD1. The chain's CDR3 is CASSERTGSGNTIYF. As DNA, the CDR3 is TGTGCCAGCAGTGAAAGGACAGGCTCTGGAAACACCATATATTTT. The full variable domain, in which reference TRBV28 and TRBJ1-3 provide the parts outside the CDR3, is DVKVTQSSRYLVKRTGEKVFLECVQDMDHENMFWYRQDPGLGLRLIYFSYDVKMKEKGDIPEGYSVSREKKERFSLILESASTNQTSMYLCASSERTGSGNTIYFGEGSWLTVV.